The 13 T cell receptor beta chains given below trace back to one sample, sequenced in a study of T-cell memory formation after mild COVID-19. A single record per CDR3 protein comes from TCRdb applying MiXCR to the 5' RACE reads. The profile shows 250,000 to 300,000 distinct CDR3 sequences, about 16% of them singletons. The specimen was PBMCs or a T cell subset sorted from them (not recorded which). The receptors were gathered from a man between 18 and 29 years old who had mild COVID-19 (a few samples of this study predate the infection). Cell type and time point are not known.

This clonotype was counted between two and nine times. The V and J genes are TRBV4-3 and TRBJ2-7; TRBD2 is a possible D gene (5 bases). The CDR3 consists of 15 residues. V gave up 1 base and J gave up 0 bases, with 10 bases separating them. Germline CDR1 and CDR2: LGHNA and YSLEER. The CDR3 is CASSQGLDFSYEQYV. Written as DNA, the CDR3 is TGCGCCAGCAGCCAAGGACTGGACTTCTCCTACGAGCAGTACGTC.

The chain is built from TRBV6-2 or TRBV6-3 and TRBJ2-1; TRBD1 aligns across 11 bases. The CDR3 contains 18 residues. Trimming at V came to 3 bases and at J to 0 bases, leaving 7 bases not matched to a gene. Per germline, CDR1 MNHEY and CDR2 SVGEGT. CDR3 DNA: TGTGCCAGCAGTTATCCGGACAGGGGGCCCGGCTCCTACAATGAGCAGTTCTTC. It encodes CASSYPDRGPGSYNEQFF.

As regards this clonotype: This clone may be a read error of a much larger clone one base away. Here the CDR3 DNA reads TGCGCCAGCAGCCGACCGACGGGGGGCACTGAAGCTTTCTTT. Encoded protein: CASSRPTGGTEAFF. The rearrangement joins TRBV4-1 to TRBJ1-1; D is perhaps TRBD1 (5 bases). CDR3 length equals 14 residues. Trimming took 4 bases from V and 4 from J, leaving 13 bases between them. The V gene's germline CDR1 is MGHRA and CDR2 YSYEKL.

This chain joins TRBV6-5 and TRBJ1-4; 9 nucleotides agree with TRBD1. The CDR3 contains 13 residues. The germline V gene encodes CDR1 MNHEY and CDR2 SVGAGI. Losses at the gene ends were 8 bases for V and 8 bases for J; bases not matched to a gene: 6. DNA for the CDR3: TGTGCCAGCGCGGGACAGGGAAACGAAAAACTGTTTTTT. Its protein product is CASAGQGNEKLFF.

This clonotype was seen a few times. This rearrangement joins TRBV11-2 to TRBJ1-2; no reliable D call. The CDR3 consists of 13 residues. CDR1 is SGHAT and CDR2 is FQNNGV in the germline V gene. V lost 6 bases and J lost 8, with 16 bases in between. For the CDR3, the DNA is TGTGCCAGCAGTCGAACAGCCTTTATAGGCTACACCTTC. Protein sequence: CASSRTAFIGYTF.

V gene TRBV6-5 combines with J gene TRBJ1-2, with TRBD1 as a possible D gene (6 bases). The CDR3 extends over 14 amino acids. Trimming took off 2 bases at V and 4 bases at J, with 11 bases between the two ends. Per the germline V gene, CDR1 is MNHEY and CDR2 is SVGAGI. CDR3 in DNA: TGTGCCAGCAGTTACGGACAGCCCAGCTATGGCTACACCTTC. It is translated as CASSYGQPSYGYTF.

The table lists this clonotype with a few counts. V is TRBV28 and J is TRBJ1-1; D remains unclear. The germline V gene encodes CDR1 MDHEN and CDR2 SYDVKM. Deletions cut 5 bases from V and 6 bases from J, with 13 bases between. The CDR3 runs 13 residues. This chain's CDR3 is CASSKTVAPEAFF. CDR3 DNA sequence: TGTGCCAGCAGTAAGACTGTAGCGCCTGAAGCTTTCTTT. Combining the CDR3 with reference TRBV28 and TRBJ1-1 gives the whole variable domain DVKVTQSSRYLVKRTGEKVFLECVQDMDHENMFWYRQDPGLGLRLIYFSYDVKMKEKGDIPEGYSVSREKKERFSLILESASTNQTSMYLCASSKTVAPEAFFGQGTRLTVV.

The chain recombines TRBV5-6 with TRBJ2-7; TRBD1 aligns across 8 bases. There are 12 residues in the CDR3. V shed 5 bases and J 6 bases; nucleotides not matched to a gene: 4. CDR1 is SGHDT and CDR2 is YYEEEE in the germline V gene. The CDR3: CASRRQGSEQYV. The CDR3 DNA sequence: TGTGCCAGCAGAAGACAGGGGTCCGAGCAGTACGTC.

The chain has TRBV2 and TRBJ2-7; D not certain. V was cut by 6 bases and J by 6 bases, with 6 bases left in between. The CDR3 is made up of 10 amino acids. Germline V gives CDR1 SNHLY, CDR2 FYNNEI. The CDR3 sequence is CASRDREQYV. CDR3 DNA: TGTGCCAGCAGAGATCGCGAGCAGTACGTC.

The chain recombines TRBV5-6 with TRBJ2-7; D ambiguous. CDR1 is SGHDT, CDR2 YYEEEE, per germline. The CDR3 contains 14 residues. V was trimmed by 0 bases and J by 2 bases, leaving 9 bases between them. CDR3 bases: TGTGCCAGCAGCTTGGACCCAGAAGCCTACGAGCAGTACTTC. The encoded protein is CASSLDPEAYEQYF.

The chain couples TRBV7-9 to TRBJ2-5; D might be TRBD1 (5 bases). CDR1 and CDR2 from the germline V gene are SEHNR and FQNEAQ (reference sequence). The V end was cut by 5 bases, the J end by 5 bases, with 18 bases between. This CDR3 comprises 15 residues. The chain's CDR3 is CASSNPEGAKETQYF. The CDR3 DNA reads as TGTGCCAGCAGCAACCCGGAAGGGGCTAAGGAGACCCAGTACTTC.

The sample holds a few counts of this clonotype. J is TRBJ2-7 and V is TRBV5-5; TRBD2 is a possible D gene (5 bases). The CDR3 is 14 amino acids. Germline V CDR1 and CDR2: SGHKS, YYEKEE (reference sequence). Deletions cut 3 bases from V and 0 bases from J, with 10 bases between. CDR3 sequence: CASSSLANSYEQYF. CDR3 nucleotide sequence: TGTGCCAGCAGCTCGCTAGCTAACTCCTACGAGCAGTACTTC.

The chain employs TRBV7-9 and TRBJ2-3, with D possibly called TRBD1 or TRBD2 (5 bases each). V was cut by 1 base and J by 1 base, with 12 bases left in between. The CDR3 length is 16 residues. Germline CDR1 SEHNR, CDR2 FQNEAQ (reference sequence). CDR3 residues: CASSLGDRGRTDTQYF. In DNA, the CDR3 is TGTGCCAGCAGCTTAGGCGATCGGGGACGCACAGATACGCAGTATTTT.